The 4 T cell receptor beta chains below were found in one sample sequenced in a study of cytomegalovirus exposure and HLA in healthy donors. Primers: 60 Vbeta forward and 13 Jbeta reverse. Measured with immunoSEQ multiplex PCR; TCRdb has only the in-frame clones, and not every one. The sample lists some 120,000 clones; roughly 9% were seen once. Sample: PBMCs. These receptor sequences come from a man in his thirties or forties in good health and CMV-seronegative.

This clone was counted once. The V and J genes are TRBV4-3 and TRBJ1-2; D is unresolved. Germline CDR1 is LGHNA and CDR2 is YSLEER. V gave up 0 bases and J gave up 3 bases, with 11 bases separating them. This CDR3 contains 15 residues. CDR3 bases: TGCGCCAGCAGCCAAGAGGTGGGCAGTGACTATGGCTACACCTTC. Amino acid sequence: CASSQEVGSDYGYTF.

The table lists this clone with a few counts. The CDR3 protein is CASSSAMGQLFGYTF. The CDR3 DNA is TGTGCCAGTAGCTCAGCAATGGGACAGCTATTTGGCTACACCTTC. The rearrangement links TRBV19 to TRBJ1-2; 7 positions agree with TRBD1. Trimming at V came to 6 bases and at J to 7 bases, leaving 14 bases not matched to a gene. The CDR3 extends over 15 amino acids. The germline V gene encodes CDR1 LNHDA and CDR2 SQIVND (reference sequence).

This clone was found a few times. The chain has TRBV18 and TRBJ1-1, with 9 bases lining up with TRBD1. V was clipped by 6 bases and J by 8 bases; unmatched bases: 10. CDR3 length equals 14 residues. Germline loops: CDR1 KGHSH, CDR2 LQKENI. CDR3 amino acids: CASSVGTGRGEAFF. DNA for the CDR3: TGTGCCAGCTCTGTGGGGACAGGGCGCGGGGAAGCTTTCTTT.

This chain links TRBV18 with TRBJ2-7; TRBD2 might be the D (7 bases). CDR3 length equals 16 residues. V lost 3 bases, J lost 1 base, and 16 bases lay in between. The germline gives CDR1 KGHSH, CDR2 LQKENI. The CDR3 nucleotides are TGTGCCAGCTCACCCCCAAGGGGGGGGTCATCCTACGAGCAGTACTTC. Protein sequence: CASSPPRGGSSYEQYF.